The next 29 T cell receptor beta chains were all read from a single sample in a study of PD-L1 blockade in urothelial cancer. The table came from immunoSEQ multiplex PCR; TCRdb's copy has only in-frame clones and leaves some out. The sample has about 43,000 clones; approximately 88% are singletons. The specimen comprised PBMCs, sampled around atezolizumab (anti-PD-L1) treatment. Source of these receptors: an elderly man with urothelial cancer.

This chain uses TRBV11-3 with TRBJ2-2; 7 bases agree with TRBD1. Germline-derived CDR1 and CDR2 are SGHNT and YENEEA. CDR3 length: 15 residues. V was pared by 6 bases and J by 2 bases, with 6 bases of the junction left unmatched. The CDR3 DNA reads as TGTGCCAGCAGTGAGGGGGCGTTTAACACCGGGGAGCTGTTTTTT. This encodes CASSEGAFNTGELFF.

This chain links TRBV7-6 with TRBJ2-3, with TRBD2 matching 11 bases. The J segment lost 5 bases and the V segment lost 1 base, leaving 8 bases of the junction unmatched. This CDR3 spans 17 amino acids. The germline V gene encodes CDR1 SGHVS and CDR2 FNYEAQ. The CDR3 loop is CASSLGVSGRAGDTQYF. The DNA for the CDR3 is TGTGCCAGCAGCTTAGGGGTTAGCGGGAGGGCCGGAGATACGCAGTATTTT.

V and J are TRBV7-9 and TRBJ2-1, with 11 bases that match TRBD2. The V and J ends lost 5 bases and 6 bases, in that order; junction bases with no gene match: 12. The CDR3 extends over 17 amino acids. The germline CDR1 and CDR2 sequences are SEHNR and FQNEAQ (reference sequence). In nucleotides, the CDR3 is TGTGCCAGCAGCGCGAGCGGGGAACTAGCGGGAGTCAATGAGCAGTTCTTC. Protein: CASSASGELAGVNEQFF.

The DNA for the CDR3 is TGTGCCAGCAGCTCCGACAGGGAGCAGTTCTTC. This encodes CASSSDREQFF. This sequence joins TRBV11-3 and TRBJ2-1; TRBD1 might be the D (6 bases). Trimming shortened V by 4 bases and J by 10 bases, and 8 bases separated the two germline ends. The germline CDR1 and CDR2 sequences are SGHNT and YENEEA. CDR3 length equals 11 residues.

The chain couples TRBV28 to TRBJ2-3; no reliable D call. CDR3 length: 14 residues. Germline values: CDR1 MDHEN, CDR2 SYDVKM. V was pared by 3 bases and J by 0 bases, with 7 bases between. The CDR3 loop is CASSFLTSTDTQYF. DNA for the CDR3: TGTGCCAGCAGTTTCCTTACTAGCACAGATACGCAGTATTTT. Using reference TRBV28 and TRBJ2-3 for the parts outside the CDR3, the full variable domain is DVKVTQSSRYLVKRTGEKVFLECVQDMDHENMFWYRQDPGLGLRLIYFSYDVKMKEKGDIPEGYSVSREKKERFSLILESASTNQTSMYLCASSFLTSTDTQYFGPGTRLTVL.

The chain recombines TRBV4-2 with TRBJ2-2, with 9 bases matching TRBD1. The CDR3 has 16 amino acids. After removal of 4 bases from V and 5 bases from J, the junction contained 8 bases not matched to a gene. Germline loops: CDR1 LGHNA, CDR2 YNFKEQ. CDR3 amino acids: CASSPSGTGFTGELFF. The CDR3 DNA sequence: TGTGCCAGCAGCCCCTCCGGGACAGGGTTTACCGGGGAGCTGTTTTTT.

The chain employs TRBV19 and TRBJ2-7, with 7 bases that match TRBD1. Trimming took 4 bases from V and 5 from J; bases not matched to a gene: 11. Germline CDR1 and CDR2: LNHDA and SQIVND (reference sequence). The CDR3 is made up of 15 amino acids. The CDR3 bases are TGTGCCAGTAGTACCCCCGGGACAGTAAACGACGAGCAGTACTTC. This translates into CASSTPGTVNDEQYF. Looking up the rest from reference TRBV19 and TRBJ2-7 gives the full variable domain: DGGITQSPKYLFRKEGQNVTLSCEQNLNHDAMYWYRQDPGQGLRLIYYSQIVNDFQKGDIAEGYSVSREKKESFPLTVTSAQKNPTAFYLCASSTPGTVNDEQYFGPGTRLTVT.

The chain uses TRBV10-3 and TRBJ2-2; TRBD2 matches at 7 bases. This CDR3 spans 14 amino acids. The germline V gene encodes CDR1 ENHRY and CDR2 SYGVKD. Trimming removed 2 bases from V and 8 bases from J; junction bases left unmatched: 5. The CDR3 DNA sequence: TGTGCCATCAGTGAGAGGGAGGGAGCAGGGGAGCTGTTTTTT. It specifies CAISEREGAGELFF.

The sample holds a few counts of this clone. The V and J genes are TRBV29-1 and TRBJ2-7; 7 nucleotides match TRBD1. CDR3 length: 13 residues. Germline trimming cut 6 bases from V and 6 bases from J; bases unmatched to any gene: 11. In germline, CDR1 is SQVTM, CDR2 ANQGSEA. The CDR3 protein is CSVRAGTAFEQYF. The DNA for the CDR3 is TGCAGCGTCCGTGCCGGGACAGCCTTCGAGCAGTACTTC.

The V and J genes are TRBV5-1 and TRBJ2-5; 7 bases align to TRBD1. CDR1 is SGHRS and CDR2 is YFSETQ in the germline V gene. The length of the CDR3 is 14 residues. After removal of 4 bases from V and 1 base from J, the junction contained 4 bases not matched to a gene. The CDR3 reads CASSPGQAQETQYF. CDR3 DNA: TGCGCCAGCAGCCCTGGACAGGCCCAAGAGACCCAGTACTTC.

This clone was recorded once. This rearrangement joins TRBV18 to TRBJ2-7; TRBD2 might be the D (5 bases). This CDR3 region has 17 residues. The V end was cut by 2 bases, the J end by 2 bases, with 19 bases between. CDR1 and CDR2 from the germline V gene are KGHSH and LQKENI. CDR3 sequence (DNA): TGTGCCAGCTCACCAAGTAAGTGGCCAACGGAGGCCTACGAGCAGTACTTC. This gives the protein CASSPSKWPTEAYEQYF.

The chain is built from TRBV2 and TRBJ2-5; D might be TRBD1 (6 bases). V was shortened by 5 bases and J by 5 bases, with 12 bases between the two germline ends. This CDR3 is built from 13 residues. Germline V gives CDR1 SNHLY, CDR2 FYNNEI. DNA of the CDR3: TGTGCCAGCAGTTTGGGGGCGCGTGAGACCCAGTACTTC. It yields the protein CASSLGARETQYF. Complete variable domain (other parts from reference TRBV2 and TRBJ2-5): EPEVTQTPSHQVTQMGQEVILRCVPISNHLYFYWYRQILGQKVEFLVSFYNNEISEKSEIFDDQFSVERPDGSNFTLKIRSTKLEDSAMYFCASSLGARETQYFGPGTRLLVL.

The chain links TRBV5-5 to TRBJ2-1; 11 bases fit TRBD2. Losses at the gene ends were 4 bases for V and 3 bases for J; bases not matched to a gene: 3. The CDR3 loop spans 15 amino acids. CDR1 and CDR2 (germline): SGHKS, YYEKEE (reference sequence). The CDR3, as DNA: TGTGCCAGCAGCCAGGGGACTAGCGGCTACAATGAGCAGTTCTTC. Amino acid sequence: CASSQGTSGYNEQFF.

The rearrangement links TRBV11-2 to TRBJ2-1; perhaps TRBD2 as D (5 bases). The V gene lost 6 bases and the J gene lost 6 bases, with 18 bases spanning the gap. This CDR3 region has 15 residues. In germline, CDR1 is SGHAT, CDR2 FQNNGV. The CDR3 region has the DNA TGTGCCAGCAGATCAAACGATGTACGGGGCAATGAGCAGTTCTTC. Its protein product is CASRSNDVRGNEQFF.

The genes are TRBV7-2 and TRBJ2-2; a weak D match, TRBD2 (6 bases). This CDR3 spans 17 amino acids. The germline V and J ends were trimmed by 2 bases and 0 bases, with 13 bases remaining between them. The germline gives CDR1 SGHTA, CDR2 FQGNSA. The CDR3 sequence: CASSLSVGGTNTGELFF. The CDR3 bases are TGTGCCAGCAGCTTATCGGTTGGGGGGACGAACACCGGGGAGCTGTTTTTT.

This chain connects TRBV6-1 to TRBJ2-7; possible D gene TRBD2, 6 bases. Trimming pared 2 bases from V and 2 bases from J, leaving 16 bases between. This CDR3 has 16 amino acids. In germline, CDR1 is MNHNS, CDR2 SASEGT. For the CDR3, the DNA is TGTGCCAGCAGTGAATTAAGTAGCGGACGCCCCTACGAGCAGTACTTC. Protein sequence: CASSELSSGRPYEQYF.

The gene calls are TRBV10-3 and TRBJ1-5, with unresolved D. Germline V gene sequence: CDR1 ENHRY, CDR2 SYGVKD. The length of the CDR3 is 15 residues. Deletions cut 6 bases from V and 0 bases from J, with 12 bases between. CDR3 residues: CAIRSGKNSNQPQHF. The CDR3 DNA sequence: TGTGCCATCAGGTCCGGGAAGAATAGCAATCAGCCCCAGCATTTT.

This rearrangement joins TRBV2 to TRBJ1-2; 10 bases line up with TRBD1. This CDR3 is built from 14 residues. CDR1 and CDR2 from the germline V gene are SNHLY and FYNNEI. V lost 6 bases, J lost 6 bases, and 7 bases stayed unmatched. CDR3 in amino acids: CASRVTGGVDGYTF. CDR3 bases: TGTGCCAGCAGGGTGACAGGGGGCGTCGATGGCTACACCTTC.

Written as DNA, the CDR3 is TGTGCCGCGCCTCAAACCGGGACATACCTCACCGGGGAGCTGTTTTTT. It specifies CAAPQTGTYLTGELFF. V usage is TRBV30 and J usage is TRBJ2-2; a weak D match, TRBD1 (6 bases). Germline-derived CDR1 and CDR2 are GTSNPN and SVGIG (reference sequence). The CDR3 sequence is 16 residues long. Trimming shortened V by 8 bases and J by 4 bases, and 23 bases separated the two germline ends. The full variable domain, completed using reference TRBV30 and TRBJ2-2, is SQTIHQWPATLVQPVGSPLSLECTVEGTSNPNLYWYRQAAGRGLQLLFYSVGIGQISSEVPQNLSASRPQDRQFILSSKKLLLSDSGFYLCAAPQTGTYLTGELFFGEGSRLTVL.

V and J are TRBV29-1 and TRBJ2-3; D perhaps matches TRBD1 (6 bases). The V gene's germline CDR1 is SQVTM and CDR2 ANQGSEA. This CDR3 is built from 12 residues. The V and J ends lost 5 bases and 2 bases respectively, with 8 bases between them. CDR3 in amino acids: CSVNRDTDTQYF. In nucleotides, the CDR3 is TGCAGCGTTAACAGGGACACAGATACGCAGTATTTT.

V usage is TRBV10-2 and J usage is TRBJ2-3; 7 nucleotides agree with TRBD1. V lost 7 bases and J lost 6; bases outside the gene matches: 10. The CDR3 totals 14 residues. CDR1 is WSHSY, CDR2 SAAADI, per germline. The CDR3 sequence is CASTRDRLSDTQYF. The CDR3 region has the DNA TGCGCCAGCACTCGGGACAGACTCTCTGATACGCAGTATTTT.

The gene calls are TRBV5-1 and TRBJ2-1, with D perhaps matching TRBD1 (5 bases). Trimming shortened V by 0 bases and J by 0 bases, and 16 bases separated the two germline ends. The V gene's germline CDR1 is SGHRS and CDR2 YFSETQ. The CDR3 runs to 18 residues. Here the CDR3 DNA reads TGCGCCAGCAGCTTGGTGGTAGGGGTTAGGAGCTCCTACAATGAGCAGTTCTTC. Protein: CASSLVVGVRSSYNEQFF.

J is TRBJ1-3 and V is TRBV6-1; no clear D. The CDR3 sequence is 15 residues long. CDR1 is MNHNS and CDR2 is SASEGT in the germline V gene. Trimming left V 3 bases short and J 0 bases short, with 9 bases between. The CDR3 DNA sequence: TGTGCCAGCAGTGACCCAGGCCTCTCTGGAAACACCATATATTTT. It specifies CASSDPGLSGNTIYF.

The chain recombines TRBV7-2 with TRBJ1-2; D call uncertain. V gave up 3 bases and J gave up 2 bases, with 10 bases separating them. Germline V gene lookup returns CDR1 SGHTA and CDR2 FQGNSA. The CDR3 loop spans 14 amino acids. In DNA form, the CDR3 reads TGTGCCAGCAGCTTTGGGAGGGAGAACTATGGCTACACCTTC. This encodes CASSFGRENYGYTF.

The chain carries TRBV28 and TRBJ2-7, with 7 positions matching TRBD1. Trimming took 10 bases from V and 4 from J; bases not matched to a gene: 10. The CDR3 contains 13 residues. The germline V gene has CDR1 MDHEN and CDR2 SYDVKM. CDR3 nucleotides: TGTGCCATCAGGACAGGCCCCACTTACGAGCAGTACTTC. Amino acid sequence: CAIRTGPTYEQYF.

Only one count was recorded for this clone. The chain carries TRBV9 and TRBJ2-7, with a tentative D call TRBD2 (6 bases). This CDR3 spans 14 amino acids. The V gene's germline CDR1 is SGDLS and CDR2 YYNGEE. Trimming took 1 base from V and 6 from J, leaving 14 bases between them. The CDR3 reads CASSVNLKAGEQYF. In nucleotides, the CDR3 is TGTGCCAGCAGCGTAAACCTAAAAGCGGGCGAGCAGTACTTC.

This chain connects TRBV7-9 to TRBJ2-5; no definite D call. Germline CDR1 and CDR2: SEHNR and FQNEAQ (reference sequence). The CDR3 has 15 amino acids. V dropped 0 bases and J dropped 3 bases, with 11 bases sitting between them. CDR3 DNA sequence: TGTGCCAGCAGCTTAGCGCGTAACAGAAAAGAGACCCAGTACTTC. Translation: CASSLARNRKETQYF.

The chain has TRBV7-2 and TRBJ2-7; D gene unclear. Germline CDR1 and CDR2: SGHTA and FQGNSA. CDR3 length: 13 residues. Trimming took 4 bases from V and 0 from J, leaving 7 bases between them. This CDR3 is CASSSSFSYEQYF. The DNA of the CDR3 is TGTGCCAGCAGCTCCTCTTTCTCCTACGAGCAGTACTTC.

The genes are TRBV12-5 and TRBJ2-7; 7 bases match TRBD2. V lost 5 bases to trimming and J lost 2 bases; unmatched junction nucleotides: 6. Germline V lookup: CDR1 LGHNT, CDR2 FRNRAP. The CDR3 consists of 14 residues. CDR3 coding DNA: TGTGCTAGTGGTCGGGACGGGGGGACCTACGAGCAGTACTTC. Translated, it gives CASGRDGGTYEQYF.